A selection of T cell receptor beta chains follows, all from one sample in a study of blood T cells in healthy people across ages. Using its own MiXCR run on the 5' RACE reads, TCRdb lists one record per CDR3 protein. The data show roughly 500,000 distinct CDR3 sequences, approximately 30% seen once. The sequenced sample consisted of blood. These receptors were collected from a woman in her 70s in good health. CDR3s include the opening cysteine and the closing phenylalanine or tryptophan. The D gene is left open where the match is weak. Some rows mark clone size as missing; the rest say once, few, many or name a class of expanded clone.

J gene: TRBJ2-3
clone size: few
V gene: TRBV2
D gene: .
CDR3 DNA: TGTGCCAGCAGTGATCCCGGCAGTTCGCAGTATTTT
CDR3 protein: CASSDPGSSQYF

J gene: TRBJ1-2
clone size: .
V gene: TRBV29-1
D gene: .
CDR3 DNA: TGCAGCGTTGGGGGACACCAAGGGGATGGCTACACCTTC
CDR3 protein: CSVGGHQGDGYTF

J gene: TRBJ2-5
clone size: .
V gene: TRBV13
D gene: .
CDR3 DNA: TGTGCCAGCAGCTTTAAAAAACAGGGTGGAGAGACCCAGTACTTC
CDR3 protein: CASSFKKQGGETQYF

J gene: TRBJ2-3
clone size: few
V gene: TRBV29-1
D gene: TRBD1
CDR3 DNA: TGCGGTGGACAGGGAAGCACAGATACGCAGTATTTT
CDR3 protein: CGGQGSTDTQYF

J gene: TRBJ2-2
clone size: .
V gene: TRBV11-3
D gene: .
CDR3 DNA: TGTGCCAGCAGTCCCCATTGGGGCACGAACACCGGGGAGCTGTTTTTT
CDR3 protein: CASSPHWGTNTGELFF

J gene: TRBJ2-7
clone size: few
V gene: TRBV12-3/TRBV12-4
D gene: TRBD1
CDR3 DNA: TGTGCCAGCACCGTGGACAGGGGGGAGCAGTACTTC
CDR3 protein: CASTVDRGEQYF

J gene: TRBJ1-1
clone size: few
V gene: TRBV5-1
D gene: .
CDR3 DNA: TGCGCCAGCAAAGGGAACACTGAAGCTTTCTTT
CDR3 protein: CASKGNTEAFF

J gene: TRBJ2-3
clone size: few
V gene: TRBV3-1
D gene: .
CDR3 DNA: TGTGCCAGCAGCCGACTTAGTAAGGGAGATACGCAGTATTTT
CDR3 protein: CASSRLSKGDTQYF

J gene: TRBJ2-5
clone size: few
V gene: TRBV20-1
D gene: .
CDR3 DNA: TGCAGTGCTAGCACAGGGCCAGAGACCCAGTACTTC
CDR3 protein: CSASTGPETQYF

J gene: TRBJ2-3
clone size: .
V gene: TRBV10-3
D gene: TRBD2
CDR3 DNA: TGTGCCATCAGTGGAGGAGCGGGGGCAGATACGCAGTATTTT
CDR3 protein: CAISGGAGADTQYF

J gene: TRBJ1-6
clone size: .
V gene: TRBV6-5
D gene: .
CDR3 DNA: TGTGCCAGCAGTTTACTCGGGGTGAATTCACCCCTCCACTTT
CDR3 protein: CASSLLGVNSPLHF

J gene: TRBJ2-2
clone size: few
V gene: TRBV6-1
D gene: .
CDR3 DNA: TGTGCCAGCAGTGCCGGGACAACAAACACCGGGGAGCTGTTTTTT
CDR3 protein: CASSAGTTNTGELFF

J gene: TRBJ2-5
clone size: few
V gene: TRBV7-2
D gene: .
CDR3 DNA: TGTGCCAGCAGCTTAGAAAATACCCAGTACTTC
CDR3 protein: CASSLENTQYF

J gene: TRBJ1-5
clone size: .
V gene: TRBV6-6
D gene: .
CDR3 DNA: TGTGCCAGCAGTTCCTCGGGGAGGGGAGGCAATCAGCCCCAGCATTTT
CDR3 protein: CASSSSGRGGNQPQHF

J gene: TRBJ2-7
clone size: few
V gene: TRBV4-1
D gene: .
CDR3 DNA: TGCGCCAGCGGCCAAGTTATGGTAGTCGAGCAGTACTTC
CDR3 protein: CASGQVMVVEQYF

J gene: TRBJ2-2
clone size: .
V gene: TRBV7-2
D gene: .
CDR3 DNA: TGTGCCAGCAGCCCTTTGTGGGGGACGAACACCGGGGAGCTGTTTTTT
CDR3 protein: CASSPLWGTNTGELFF

J gene: TRBJ2-1
clone size: few
V gene: TRBV7-2
D gene: .
CDR3 DNA: TGTGCCAGCAGCTTAGGAGGGAATCCCTCCTACAATGAGCAGTTCTTC
CDR3 protein: CASSLGGNPSYNEQFF

J gene: TRBJ2-3
clone size: .
V gene: TRBV2
D gene: .
CDR3 DNA: TGTGCCAGCAGTGAATCGGGGACAGATACGCAGTATTTT
CDR3 protein: CASSESGTDTQYF

J gene: TRBJ2-7
clone size: .
V gene: TRBV12-3/TRBV12-4
D gene: .
CDR3 DNA: TGTGCCAGCAGCCCCGATTCAACCTACGAACAGTACTTC
CDR3 protein: CASSPDSTYEQYF

J gene: TRBJ1-1
clone size: few
V gene: TRBV5-1
D gene: .
CDR3 DNA: TGCGCCACCCAAGAGGGATGGGACACTGAAGCTTTCTTT
CDR3 protein: CATQEGWDTEAFF

J gene: TRBJ1-1
clone size: .
V gene: TRBV28
D gene: .
CDR3 DNA: TGTGCCAGCAAGAGTAGAGGGCCGGGGACTGAAGCTTTCTTT
CDR3 protein: CASKSRGPGTEAFF

J gene: TRBJ1-2
clone size: once
V gene: TRBV11-3
D gene: .
CDR3 DNA: TGTGCCAGCAGCCAGACAGCTAACTATGGCTACACCTTC
CDR3 protein: CASSQTANYGYTF

J gene: TRBJ2-5
clone size: many
V gene: TRBV12-3/TRBV12-4
D gene: TRBD2
CDR3 DNA: TGTGCCAGCAGATGGGGTGGACTAGTACAAGAGACCCAGTACTTC
CDR3 protein: CASRWGGLVQETQYF

J gene: TRBJ2-7
clone size: .
V gene: TRBV5-1
D gene: .
CDR3 DNA: TGCGCCAGCAGCTTGGGGGAAGGGATCGAGCAGTACTTC
CDR3 protein: CASSLGEGIEQYF

J gene: TRBJ2-5
clone size: few
V gene: TRBV2
D gene: .
CDR3 DNA: TGTGCCAGCAGTCCCGAAAGGACGAGAGAGACCCAGTACTTC
CDR3 protein: CASSPERTRETQYF

J gene: TRBJ2-1
clone size: few
V gene: TRBV7-9
D gene: .
CDR3 DNA: TGTGCCAGCAGCGCGCGCCAAGGCTCCTACAATGAGCAGTTCTTC
CDR3 protein: CASSARQGSYNEQFF

J gene: TRBJ2-1
clone size: few
V gene: TRBV5-1
D gene: TRBD1
CDR3 DNA: TGCGCCAGCAGCATCGGGACAGGGGCTATCAATGAGCAGTTCTTC
CDR3 protein: CASSIGTGAINEQFF

J gene: TRBJ2-5
clone size: .
V gene: TRBV5-1
D gene: .
CDR3 DNA: TGCGCCAGCAGCGTCCGGGATTTGGAGACCCAGTACTTC
CDR3 protein: CASSVRDLETQYF

J gene: TRBJ2-1
clone size: few
V gene: TRBV3-1
D gene: .
CDR3 DNA: TGTGCCAGCAGCCGGGGCACCTCAGATGAGCAGTTCTTC
CDR3 protein: CASSRGTSDEQFF

J gene: TRBJ2-3
clone size: few
V gene: TRBV5-1
D gene: TRBD2
CDR3 DNA: TGCGCCAGCAGCGATCAGGGACTAGCGGGGGTGGATACGCAGTATTTT
CDR3 protein: CASSDQGLAGVDTQYF

J gene: TRBJ1-2
clone size: few
V gene: TRBV29-1
D gene: TRBD1
CDR3 DNA: TGCAGCGTTGAGGGACAGGGTCCGGCCTACACCTTC
CDR3 protein: CSVEGQGPAYTF

J gene: TRBJ1-4
clone size: .
V gene: TRBV12-3/TRBV12-4
D gene: .
CDR3 DNA: TGTGCCAGCAGTTTAGGGTTAGTTGAAAAACTGTTTTTT
CDR3 protein: CASSLGLVEKLFF

J gene: TRBJ2-3
clone size: .
V gene: TRBV7-2
D gene: .
CDR3 DNA: TGTGCCAGCAGCTTATATGGGGGGAGGACTACTAGCACAGATACGCAGTATTTT
CDR3 protein: CASSLYGGRTTSTDTQYF

J gene: TRBJ2-3
clone size: .
V gene: TRBV7-8
D gene: .
CDR3 DNA: TGTGCCAGCAGCCCGCAGGGGTATCTCTCCAGCGCAGTTACGCAGTATTTT
CDR3 protein: CASSPQGYLSSAVTQYF

J gene: TRBJ2-2
clone size: few
V gene: TRBV20-1
D gene: TRBD2
CDR3 DNA: TGTAGTGCTAGAGCTAGCGGGGGGAACACCGGGGAGCTGTTTTTT
CDR3 protein: CSARASGGNTGELFF

J gene: TRBJ1-1
clone size: .
V gene: TRBV25-1
D gene: .
CDR3 DNA: TGTGCCAGCAGTGAATCGAAGACAGGAAGCGCTGAAGCTTTCTTT
CDR3 protein: CASSESKTGSAEAFF

J gene: TRBJ2-5
clone size: .
V gene: TRBV9
D gene: .
CDR3 DNA: TGTGCCAGCAGCGTAAGAGCGGGAGAGACCCAGTACTTC
CDR3 protein: CASSVRAGETQYF

J gene: TRBJ2-3
clone size: .
V gene: TRBV6-2/TRBV6-3
D gene: .
CDR3 DNA: TGTGCCAGCAGTTATACACGGTCGCGACTTAGCACAGATACGCAGTATTTT
CDR3 protein: CASSYTRSRLSTDTQYF

J gene: TRBJ2-5
clone size: .
V gene: TRBV20-1
D gene: .
CDR3 DNA: TGCAGTGCTAGAGATCCCTTAAAAGAGACCCAGTACTTC
CDR3 protein: CSARDPLKETQYF

J gene: TRBJ1-2
clone size: .
V gene: TRBV9
D gene: .
CDR3 DNA: TGTGCCAGCAGCGTAGAATGGGGTGAGGAGAGAGGGTCCGGAATAAACTATGGCTACACCTTC
CDR3 protein: CASSVEWGEERGSGINYGYTF

J gene: TRBJ1-5
clone size: few
V gene: TRBV27
D gene: .
CDR3 DNA: TGTGCCAGCAGTTTAGGGCGGCGGGGAGGACAGCCCCAGCATTTT
CDR3 protein: CASSLGRRGGQPQHF

J gene: TRBJ1-2
clone size: .
V gene: TRBV11-3
D gene: .
CDR3 DNA: TGTGCCAGCAGCAATCAGGGATCCGGGTATGGCTACACCTTC
CDR3 protein: CASSNQGSGYGYTF

J gene: TRBJ2-5
clone size: .
V gene: TRBV20-1
D gene: .
CDR3 DNA: TGCAGTGCTAGAGACAGGTTGGAGACCCAGTACTTC
CDR3 protein: CSARDRLETQYF

J gene: TRBJ2-7
clone size: few
V gene: TRBV4-2
D gene: .
CDR3 DNA: TGTGCCAGCAGCCAAGTAGGCGGGGGCCTCTCCTACGGGCAGTACTTC
CDR3 protein: CASSQVGGGLSYGQYF

J gene: TRBJ1-2
clone size: .
V gene: TRBV20-1
D gene: .
CDR3 DNA: TGCAGTTCGGACCACCAATATGGCTACACCTTC
CDR3 protein: CSSDHQYGYTF

J gene: TRBJ1-1
clone size: .
V gene: TRBV7-9
D gene: .
CDR3 DNA: TGTGCCAGCAGCCCGCACCAGGCCACTGAAGCTTTCTTT
CDR3 protein: CASSPHQATEAFF